One sample yielded the 24 T cell receptor beta chains listed below, sequenced in a study of metastatic and nonmetastatic thyroid tumors. With MiXCR, TCRdb reprocessed the PCR reads. The sample has some 26,000 clones, more than 20% seen once; the top ten hold roughly 4.3%. Before thyroid surgery, none of the patients had received any treatment. The sequencing input was adjacent normal tissue. The receptors were sampled from a female donor with papillary thyroid cancer or a benign thyroid nodule (not recorded which). Some clones in this sample may be carry-over from other donors' samples.

In its sample, this clone was seen many times. The CDR3 loop reads CASSLNSGNTIYF. CDR3 nucleotides: TGTGCCAGCAGCTTAAACTCTGGAAACACCATATATTTT. This chain connects TRBV11-3 to TRBJ1-3; no reliable D call. The length of the CDR3 is 13 residues. The germline V and J ends were trimmed by 2 bases and 0 bases, with 2 bases remaining between them. The germline gives CDR1 SGHNT, CDR2 YENEEA.

There are a few counts of this clone. A read error may produce the germline difference seen at one junction end. The chain combines TRBV6-5 with TRBJ1-5; D not certain. CDR3 length: 13 residues. Germline V gene data show CDR1 as MNHEY and CDR2 as SVGAGI. The CDR3 DNA sequence: TGTGCCAGCAGTGACTCTAGCAATCAGCCCCAGCATTTT. Protein: CASSDSSNQPQHF.

This clone was recorded many times. The V call is TRBV6-2 or TRBV6-3, the J call TRBJ1-5; a weak D match, TRBD1 (6 bases). This CDR3 contains 16 residues. Trimming shortened V by 2 bases and J by 1 base, and 12 bases separated the two germline ends. Germline CDR1 MNHEY, CDR2 SVGEGT. CDR3 DNA: TGTGCCAGCAGTTACCCAGGGGTTCTGAGCAATCAGCCCCAGCATTTT. Protein product: CASSYPGVLSNQPQHF.

This clone was seen many times. The CDR3 DNA is TGTGCCAGCAGTTTTACCCACACAGATACGCAGTATTTT. It translates to CASSFTHTDTQYF. The chain uses TRBV28 and TRBJ2-3; D gene uncertain. Trimming cost V 3 bases and J 2 bases, with 6 bases left between them. Germline assignment: CDR1 MDHEN and CDR2 SYDVKM. The CDR3 is 13 residues long.

This clone was counted between two and nine times. In nucleotides, the CDR3 is TGTGCCAGCAGCATCGGACAGGGACAGACCCAGTACTTC. It translates to CASSIGQGQTQYF. The chain uses TRBV6-1 and TRBJ2-5; 8 bases fit TRBD1. The CDR3 loop spans 13 amino acids. The germline V gene has CDR1 MNHNS and CDR2 SASEGT. The trim removed 6 bases at V and 6 bases at J, leaving 6 bases unmatched.

This clone came up many times. The chain couples TRBV11-1 to TRBJ2-7; 7 bases are a match to TRBD1. The trim removed 1 base at V and 1 base at J, leaving 10 bases unmatched. This CDR3 spans 17 amino acids. Per germline, CDR1 SGHAT and CDR2 FQDESV (reference sequence). CDR3 nucleotide sequence: TGTGCCAGCAGCTTAGGGCCCGGCAGGGGGATGTCCTACGAGCAGTACTTC. This gives the protein CASSLGPGRGMSYEQYF.

This clone was picked up many times. The V and J genes are TRBV9 and TRBJ2-5; no firm D call. The germline V gene has CDR1 SGDLS and CDR2 YYNGEE. The CDR3 length is 14 residues. With 3 bases removed from V and 5 bases from J, the gap between germline ends came to 14 bases. CDR3 coding DNA: TGTGCCAGCAGCGGGTCGTCGGTTGCGGAGACCCAGTACTTC. Translating it yields CASSGSSVAETQYF.

This clone has at least ten counts. Here the CDR3 reads CASSPRAGSYNEQFF. In DNA, the CDR3 is TGTGCCAGCAGCCCCAGGGCGGGCTCCTACAATGAGCAGTTCTTC. This chain joins TRBV7-2 and TRBJ2-1; perhaps D is TRBD1 or TRBD2 (5 bases each). This CDR3 has 15 amino acids. Germline V gene lookup returns CDR1 SGHTA and CDR2 FQGNSA. The V and J ends lost 5 bases and 0 bases respectively, with 11 bases between them. The full variable domain, in which reference TRBV7-2 and TRBJ2-1 provide the parts outside the CDR3, is GAGVSQSPSNKVTEKGKDVELRCDPISGHTALYWYRQSLGQGLEFLIYFQGNSAPDKSGLPSDRFSAERTGGSVSTLTIQRTQQEDSAVYLCASSPRAGSYNEQFFGPGTRLTVL.

There are many counts of this clone. The rearrangement joins TRBV7-2 to TRBJ2-2; 8 bases are a match to TRBD2. The CDR3 is made up of 15 amino acids. Germline loops: CDR1 SGHTA, CDR2 FQGNSA. V lost 2 bases, J lost 3 bases, and 2 bases stayed unmatched. The CDR3 region is CASSLSGGDTGELFF. CDR3 bases: TGTGCCAGCAGCTTAAGCGGGGGAGACACCGGGGAGCTGTTTTTT.

The gene calls are TRBV20-1 and TRBJ2-6; TRBD2 might be the D (5 bases). Germline V gene data show CDR1 as DFQATT and CDR2 as SNEGSKA (reference sequence). The CDR3 consists of 17 residues. Trimming took off 5 bases at V and 4 bases at J, with 21 bases between the two ends. CDR3 nucleotide sequence: TGCAGTGCTTCCCCACCCGCGCGAGGGTCCGGGGCCAACGTCCTGACTTTC. Amino acids: CSASPPARGSGANVLTF.

By share, this clone counts as medium-sized (0.01 to 0.1%). V is TRBV2 and J is TRBJ2-7; D unclear. The CDR3 has 12 residues. V was cut by 7 bases and J by 5 bases, with 12 bases left in between. Germline V CDR1 and CDR2: SNHLY, FYNNEI. CDR3 sequence (DNA): TGTGCCAGCACCTCAGGCGAGGACGAGCAGTACTTC. Residues: CASTSGEDEQYF.

A remark on this clone: This sequence may be a read error, since a much larger clone differs from it by one base. The chain joins TRBV29-1 to TRBJ2-2; D is unclear. The CDR3 is made up of 15 amino acids. Per the germline V gene, CDR1 is SQVTM and CDR2 is ANQGSEA. Trimming took 7 bases from V and 2 from J, leaving 17 bases between them. The DNA of the CDR3 is TGCAGCGCCCGAGACCTAAACAAAAACACCGGGGAGCTGTTTTTT. Residues: CSARDLNKNTGELFF.

This clone has a count of ten or more. A much larger clone differs by one base, so this may be a read error. The CDR3 loop is CSAHRGHGQYF. The DNA for the CDR3 is TGCAGTGCTCACAGGGGCCACGGGCAGTACTTC. The chain recombines TRBV20-1 with TRBJ2-7; 7 positions agree with TRBD1. The CDR3 contains 11 residues. With V trimmed by 5 bases and J by 9 bases, 7 bases remained unmatched. The germline V gene has CDR1 DFQATT and CDR2 SNEGSKA (reference sequence).

This clone has at least ten counts. The genes are TRBV4-3 and TRBJ2-1; D uncertain. The V and J ends lost 2 bases and 7 bases respectively, with 9 bases between them. Germline CDR1 and CDR2: LGHNA and YSLEER. The CDR3 has 13 residues. In DNA, the CDR3 is TGCGCCAGCAGCCAATTCCTGGGGAATGAGCAGTTCTTC. This translates into CASSQFLGNEQFF.

This clone has at least ten counts. V is TRBV7-9 and J is TRBJ1-3; D gene unclear. V was clipped by 5 bases and J by 0 bases, with 11 bases between them. This CDR3 is built from 15 residues. Germline CDR1 is SEHNR and CDR2 is FQNEAQ (reference sequence). The CDR3 loop is CASSQQMGSGNTIYF. In DNA, the CDR3 is TGTGCCAGCAGCCAACAAATGGGCTCTGGAAACACCATATATTTT.

The chain employs TRBV7-2 and TRBJ2-1; D is ambiguous. Germline CDR1 and CDR2: SGHTA and FQGNSA. The CDR3 runs to 14 residues. V was trimmed by 0 bases and J by 13 bases, leaving 16 bases between them. The CDR3 nucleotides are TGTGCCAGCAGCTTAGCGGTAGAAAACAATTATCAGTTCTTC. Translation gives CASSLAVENNYQFF. Based on the CDR3 plus reference TRBV7-2 and TRBJ2-1, the full variable domain is GAGVSQSPSNKVTEKGKDVELRCDPISGHTALYWYRQSLGQGLEFLIYFQGNSAPDKSGLPSDRFSAERTGGSVSTLTIQRTQQEDSAVYLCASSLAVENNYQFFGPGTRLTVL.

V gene TRBV5-4 combines with J gene TRBJ2-1; TRBD1 is a possible D gene (6 bases). Germline CDR1 is SGHNT and CDR2 is YYREEE (reference sequence). The ends were cut back, 7 bases at V and 6 bases at J, with 8 bases in the middle. The CDR3 sequence is 11 residues long. The CDR3 DNA is TGTGCCAGCGGGGGCTTCAATGAGCAGTTCTTC. This gives the protein CASGGFNEQFF. The full variable domain, with the rest looked up from reference TRBV5-4 and TRBJ2-1, is ETGVTQSPTHLIKTRGQQVTLRCSSQSGHNTVSWYQQALGQGPQFIFQYYREEENGRGNFPPRFSGLQFPNYSSELNVNALELDDSALYLCASGGFNEQFFGPGTRLTVL.

This clone was counted ten times or more. The chain is built from TRBV30 and TRBJ2-1; 12 bases align to TRBD2. The ends lost 8 bases at V and 13 bases at J; junction bases unmatched: 12. The CDR3 contains 13 residues. The germline gives CDR1 GTSNPN, CDR2 SVGIG (reference sequence). The chain's CDR3 is CAGSLTSGSSQFF. In nucleotides, the CDR3 is TGTGCCGGATCCCTGACTAGCGGGAGTTCTCAGTTCTTC.

In its sample, this clone ranks as medium-sized (0.01 to 0.1%). The V and J genes are TRBV25-1 and TRBJ1-2, with 9 bases that match TRBD1. Trimming took 5 bases from V and 4 from J; bases not matched to a gene: 2. Germline values: CDR1 MGHDK, CDR2 SYGVNS. The CDR3 sequence is 13 residues long. As DNA, the CDR3 is TGTGCCAGCAGTAGACAGGGGGGCTATGGCTACACCTTC. The encoded protein is CASSRQGGYGYTF.

This clone was detected ten times or more. The chain uses TRBV28 and TRBJ2-3, with D perhaps matching TRBD2 (6 bases). The germline gives CDR1 MDHEN, CDR2 SYDVKM. Trimming removed 2 bases from V and 2 bases from J, with 11 bases in between. The CDR3 runs to 15 residues. This CDR3 reads CASSLPSALTDTQYF. In DNA form, the CDR3 reads TGTGCCAGCAGTTTACCTAGCGCCCTCACAGATACGCAGTATTTT. Combining the CDR3 with reference TRBV28 and TRBJ2-3 gives the whole variable domain DVKVTQSSRYLVKRTGEKVFLECVQDMDHENMFWYRQDPGLGLRLIYFSYDVKMKEKGDIPEGYSVSREKKERFSLILESASTNQTSMYLCASSLPSALTDTQYFGPGTRLTVL.

This clone was counted only a few times. The J gene is TRBJ2-7, the V gene TRBV2, with a weak D call TRBD2 (6 bases). From germline, CDR1 is SNHLY and CDR2 FYNNEI. The length of the CDR3 is 14 residues. Trimming shortened V by 6 bases and J by 1 base, and 13 bases separated the two germline ends. CDR3 region: CASRSGTQSYEQYF. The CDR3 DNA is TGTGCCAGCAGGTCGGGGACTCAATCCTACGAGCAGTACTTC. Variable domain in full (rest from reference TRBV2 and TRBJ2-7): EPEVTQTPSHQVTQMGQEVILRCVPISNHLYFYWYRQILGQKVEFLVSFYNNEISEKSEIFDDQFSVERPDGSNFTLKIRSTKLEDSAMYFCASRSGTQSYEQYFGPGTRLTVT.

This clone came up many times. One base away lies a much larger clone, so this may be a sequencing read error. The DNA of the CDR3 is TGTGCCAGCAGCTTAGCGGCGGGCGGCTACACCTTC. This codes for CASSLAAGGYTF. The chain carries TRBV7-2 and TRBJ1-2; D gene uncertain. The CDR3 has 12 amino acids. Per the germline V gene, CDR1 is SGHTA and CDR2 is FQGNSA. V dropped 0 bases and J dropped 8 bases, with 7 bases sitting between them.

This clone has a count of ten or more. This chain uses TRBV11-3 with TRBJ1-1; a possible D gene is TRBD1 (5 bases). The CDR3 covers 15 residues. Looked up from germline, CDR1 is SGHNT and CDR2 is YENEEA. V lost 5 bases and J lost 4, with 17 bases in between. The chain's CDR3 is CASSPLGGVGTEAFF. In DNA form, the CDR3 reads TGTGCCAGCAGCCCCCTGGGAGGGGTGGGCACTGAAGCTTTCTTT. Full variable domain (outside the CDR3, taken from reference TRBV11-3 and TRBJ1-1): EAGVVQSPRYKIIEKKQPVAFWCNPISGHNTLYWYLQNLGQGPELLIRYENEEAVDDSQLPKDRFSAERLKGVDSTLKIQPAELGDSAVYLCASSPLGGVGTEAFFGQGTRLTVV.

This clone was detected many times. V and J are TRBV5-6 and TRBJ2-3; D is possibly TRBD1 or TRBD2 (5 bases each). V lost 4 bases and J lost 3, with 15 bases in between. CDR3 length equals 15 residues. Per the germline V gene, CDR1 is SGHDT and CDR2 is YYEEEE. CDR3 in amino acids: CASSLPGAITDTQYF. In DNA, the CDR3 is TGTGCCAGCAGCCTCCCCGGGGCGATAACAGATACGCAGTATTTT.